The T cell receptor beta chain described here comes from a study of blood T cell repertoires in COVID-19. The ends were cut back, 4 bases at V and 2 bases at J, with 12 bases in the middle. Germline CDR1 is SGHRS and CDR2 is YFSETQ. This CDR3 spans 15 amino acids. Original data processing: Amplification of reference gene primers was used by the study to estimate nucleated cell counts. This table comes from immunoSEQ multiplex PCR, and its TCRdb copy is limited to in-frame clones, with some not included. That table gives V, J and clone size, and the DNA gave D and trimming. The sample lists roughly 320,000 clones, more than 80% occurring once.

The source is a woman between 45 and 60 years old with COVID-19, enrolled during active disease. The sample was peripheral blood. The chain joins TRBV5-1 to TRBJ2-2; maybe TRBD2 (7 bases). The chain's CDR3 is CASSRTGGNTGELFF. CDR3 sequence (DNA): TGCGCCAGCAGCCGGACGGGGGGCAACACCGGGGAGCTGTTTTTT.